Listed below are T cell receptor beta chains from one sample, sequenced in a study of shared clonotypes between healthy human individuals. Generated by immunoSEQ multiplex PCR, the TCRdb table keeps only in-frame clones and is missing some. Of about 1,800,000 clones in the sample, less than 95% are singletons; the top ten hold 1.2%. Sequenced: naive CD8+ T cells sorted from blood. These receptors were obtained from a young man in good health. Each CDR3 is given with its conserved first and last residue. Fields, in order: J gene, V gene, clone size, D gene, CDR3 DNA, CDR3 protein. A D gene is named only where the DNA matches it firmly. Clone size, where shown, is once, few, many, or a class for clones that have expanded.

TRBJ1-1 TRBV27 NA NA TGTGCCAGCAGTATTTCATTAGACACTGAAGCTTTCTTT CASSISLDTEAFF
TRBJ2-7 TRBV27 NA TRBD1 TGTGCCAGCAGTCGTATCCGAACAGGGGGCGCCTACGAGCAGTACTTC CASSRIRTGGAYEQYF
TRBJ2-7 TRBV27 NA TRBD1 TGTGCCAGCACCCTAACAGGGGGCTTCTACGAGCAGTACTTC CASTLTGGFYEQYF
TRBJ1-2 TRBV2 NA NA TGTGCCAGCAGTGAAGCGCCAGGACATGGCTACACCTTC CASSEAPGHGYTF
TRBJ2-1 TRBV4-3 NA NA TGCGCCAGCAGCCATGCGTGGCGGGCTGACAATGAGCAGTTCTTC CASSHAWRADNEQFF
TRBJ2-2 TRBV4-3 NA NA TGCGCCAGCAGCCAAGATCCGGGGGCAGTTTTGGGGGAGCTGTTTTTT CASSQDPGAVLGELFF
TRBJ2-2 TRBV4-3 NA TRBD2 TGCGCCAGCAGCCAAGATGTGACGGGAGGGGAGACCGGGGAGCTGTTTTTT CASSQDVTGGETGELFF
TRBJ2-3 TRBV4-1 NA NA TGCGCCAGCAGCCTAGACAGCCCCACAGATACGCAGTATTTT CASSLDSPTDTQYF
TRBJ2-7 TRBV11-2 NA TRBD1 TGTGCCAGCAGCTTAGTTTCTGGGGGACAGGTCTCCTACGAGCAGTACTTC CASSLVSGGQVSYEQYF
TRBJ2-2 TRBV5-1 NA NA TGCGCCAGCAGCCTTCTCGCGGACACCGGGGAGCTGTTTTTT CASSLLADTGELFF
TRBJ2-7 TRBV2 NA NA TGTGCCAGCAGCACTAGGGTGGGAGGTTCCTACGAGCAGTACTTC CASSTRVGGSYEQYF
TRBJ1-1 TRBV7-6 NA NA TGTGCCAGCAGCACCGGCGGAAACACTGAAGCTTTCTTT CASSTGGNTEAFF
TRBJ2-5 TRBV2 NA NA TGTGCCAGCACCGAAGGGTTCGAGGGGTTAGGAGAGACCCAGTACTTC CASTEGFEGLGETQYF
TRBJ2-1 TRBV28 NA TRBD1 TGTGCCAGCAGTTTAACCGGGACAGGGGAAGAGCAGTTCTTC CASSLTGTGEEQFF
TRBJ1-5 TRBV25-1 NA TRBD1 TGTGCCAGCAGTGAAGCCCTGACAGGGTGGAATCAGCCCCAGCATTTT CASSEALTGWNQPQHF
TRBJ2-7 TRBV10-1 once NA TGCGCCAGCAGTGAGGGCCAATTATACGAGCAGTACTTC CASSEGQLYEQYF
TRBJ1-5 TRBV6-5 NA TRBD1 TGTGCCAGCAGCCAGGGGGCCGTTCAGCCCCAGCATTTT CASSQGAVQPQHF
TRBJ1-1 TRBV27 NA NA TGTGCCAGCAGAGATACGGGACACAACACTGAAGCTTTCTTT CASRDTGHNTEAFF
TRBJ1-2 TRBV7-9 NA NA TGTGCCAGCAGCTTAGCCGGGAATGGCTACACCTTC CASSLAGNGYTF
TRBJ2-7 TRBV9 NA NA TGTGCCAGCAGCCCATCTCGTGGGGTTTTCTACGAGCAGTACTTC CASSPSRGVFYEQYF
TRBJ2-3 TRBV7-9 NA NA TGTGCCAGCAGCCTCCGGGACGTTGCCGCAGATACGCAGTATTTT CASSLRDVAADTQYF
TRBJ2-1 TRBV7-6 NA NA TGTGCCAGCAGCTTAGAAGATCTGGGAACCCCTCTTTACAATGAGCAGTTCTTC CASSLEDLGTPLYNEQFF
TRBJ2-4 TRBV4-1 NA NA TGCGCCAGCAGCCAAGATAGGAGGGACATTCAGTACTTC CASSQDRRDIQYF
TRBJ2-3 TRBV9 NA NA TGTGCCAGCAGCGTAGACTGGGGTGCAGATACGCAGTATTTT CASSVDWGADTQYF
TRBJ2-7 TRBV29-1 NA NA TGCAGCGTTAGTAGTGGGGATTCCTACGAGCAGTACTTC CSVSSGDSYEQYF
TRBJ2-7 TRBV7-8 NA NA TGTGCCAGCAGCTTAGCGGGCCTGTCCTACGAGCAGTACTTC CASSLAGLSYEQYF
TRBJ2-3 TRBV5-6 NA TRBD2 TGTGCCAGCAGCGAAGGGGACTACCGATTCACAGATACGCAGTATTTT CASSEGDYRFTDTQYF
TRBJ2-1 TRBV10-1 NA NA TGCGCCAGCAGTGAGTCAGTTAGCGACAATGAGCAGTTCTTC CASSESVSDNEQFF
TRBJ2-7 TRBV7-8 NA TRBD2 TGTGCCAGCAGCTTAGGGGGACTAGCGGGCTACGAGCAGTACTTC CASSLGGLAGYEQYF
TRBJ2-7 TRBV5-4 NA TRBD1 TGTGCCAGCAGCCATAGACAGGGGGCAAACGAGCAGTACTTC CASSHRQGANEQYF
TRBJ2-2 TRBV5-5 NA NA TGTGCCAGCAGCTTGGCCATTGGGAACACCGGGGAGCTGTTTTTT CASSLAIGNTGELFF
TRBJ1-3 TRBV5-6 NA TRBD1 TGTGCCAGCAGCTCAACAATCAAATACGACAGGGCCTCTGGAAACACCATATATTTT CASSSTIKYDRASGNTIYF
TRBJ2-3 TRBV18 NA TRBD1 TGTGCCAGCTCACCTCTGGACAGGACTAGCACAGATACGCAGTATTTT CASSPLDRTSTDTQYF
TRBJ1-1 TRBV25-1 NA NA TGTGCCAGCAGTGAAACCGGGAGCACTGAAGCTTTCTTT CASSETGSTEAFF
TRBJ1-2 TRBV7-8 few TRBD1 TGTGCCAGCAGCTTAGGGACAGGGGATGGCTACACCTTC CASSLGTGDGYTF
TRBJ1-4 TRBV13 NA TRBD1 TGTGCCAGCAGCGCCGCAGGGGGTACTAATGAAAAACTGTTTTTT CASSAAGGTNEKLFF
TRBJ1-5 TRBV19 NA NA TGTGCCAGTAGTATATGGTCGAGGGGCAATCAGCCCCAGCATTTT CASSIWSRGNQPQHF
TRBJ2-2 TRBV10-3 NA NA TGTGCCATCATCGACGCGAACACCGGGGAGCTGTTTTTT CAIIDANTGELFF
TRBJ2-4 TRBV9 NA NA TGTGCCAGCAGCGTCGCCGGGACGGAGGGAAACATTCAGTACTTC CASSVAGTEGNIQYF
TRBJ1-1 TRBV27 NA NA TGTGCCAGCAGTTTGGTCCAGTCTTGGGGGAACACTGAAGCTTTCTTT CASSLVQSWGNTEAFF
TRBJ1-4 TRBV28 NA NA TGTGCCAGCAGTTTACCCCCATCGGGGGGGGCAGGGAGTCCCGAAAAACTGTTTTTT CASSLPPSGGAGSPEKLFF
TRBJ1-6 TRBV14 NA NA TGTGCCAGCAGCCATAGTCCCTCCTGGGGTCCGAGCTCCTATAATTCACCCCTCCACTTT CASSHSPSWGPSSYNSPLHF
TRBJ1-5 TRBV19 NA TRBD1 TGTGCCAGTAGGAGGGACAGTTATAGCAATCAGCCCCAGCATTTT CASRRDSYSNQPQHF
TRBJ2-3 TRBV6-1 NA TRBD2 TGTGCCAGCAGTGAACGGACTAGCGGCACAGATACGCAGTATTTT CASSERTSGTDTQYF
TRBJ2-7 TRBV11-2 NA NA TGTGCCAGCAGCTTAGGGGGGCGGCTTTACGAGCAGTACTTC CASSLGGRLYEQYF
TRBJ2-7 TRBV7-9 NA TRBD1 TGTGCCAGCAGAACCGGGACAGGGGGCGAGCAGTACTTC CASRTGTGGEQYF
TRBJ2-7 TRBV7-9 NA NA TGTGCCAGCAGGAGAGACCAGGGGGGCGAGCAGTACTTC CASRRDQGGEQYF
TRBJ2-1 TRBV9 NA TRBD1 TGTGCCAGCAGCCCCCGACAGGGTGACAATGAGCAGTTCTTC CASSPRQGDNEQFF
TRBJ1-1 TRBV6-1 NA NA TGTGCCAGCAGTGAAGGACGGGGGCACGGTGTTGAAGCTTTCTTT CASSEGRGHGVEAFF
TRBJ2-7 TRBV5-1 NA NA TGCGCCAGCAGCTTAAGTTCAAAAGGGTTAGGCTACGAGCAGTACTTC CASSLSSKGLGYEQYF
TRBJ2-7 TRBV27 NA TRBD2 TGTGCCAGCAGCTCAGGCGGGAGTTCCTACGAGCAGTACTTC CASSSGGSSYEQYF